The clone carrying this T cell receptor (beta chain) occurred a few times. No antigen is known for it. The data are from a study of T cell repertoires in cytomegalovirus infection. Study context: Matching HLA type, along with CMV infection, was indicated by public TCR beta signatures.

Study results and caveats: There were HLA-C-restricted CMV-specific TCR beta clonotypes dominating the ex vivo response. Cumulative frequency of public TCR beta families picked out carriers of CMV plus the relevant HLA.

MiXCR, run by TCRdb on the reads, gives a single entry per CDR3 protein. The sample comprises some 280,000 distinct CDR3 sequences, about an eighth of which are singletons, and roughly 8.9% rests with the top ten. This receptor was obtained from a human donor in good health (CMV status not recorded). Some clones in this sample may be carry-over from other donors' samples. Specimen: PBMCs.

In DNA, the CDR3 is TGTGCCAGTAGTATTCAGGGGACAGGGATCAATCAGCCCCAGCATTTT. It specifies CASSIQGTGINQPQHF. The rearrangement uses TRBV19 and TRBJ1-5; 9 nucleotides match TRBD1. Germline V lookup: CDR1 LNHDA, CDR2 SQIVND (reference sequence). V lost 3 bases to trimming and J lost 3 bases; unmatched junction nucleotides: 6. The CDR3 covers 16 residues.